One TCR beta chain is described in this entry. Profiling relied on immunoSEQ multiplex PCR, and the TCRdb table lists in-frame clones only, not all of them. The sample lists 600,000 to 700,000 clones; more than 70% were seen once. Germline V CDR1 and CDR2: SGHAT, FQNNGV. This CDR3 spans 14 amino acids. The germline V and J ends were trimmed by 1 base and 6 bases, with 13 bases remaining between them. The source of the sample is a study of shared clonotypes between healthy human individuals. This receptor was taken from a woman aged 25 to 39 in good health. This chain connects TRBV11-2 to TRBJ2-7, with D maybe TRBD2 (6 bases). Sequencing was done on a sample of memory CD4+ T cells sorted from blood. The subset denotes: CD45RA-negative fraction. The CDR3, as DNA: TGTGCCAGCAGCTTAGTCGGGTTCGGGGGCGAGCAGTACTTC. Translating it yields CASSLVGFGGEQYF.